The 12 T cell receptor beta chains listed next were all sequenced from one sample in a study of OX40 agonist ivuxolimab in advanced cancers. Method: immunoSEQ multiplex PCR; TCRdb's copy keeps in-frame clones and lacks some. Found here are 85,000 to 120,000 clones, 90% of them singletons; the top ten hold approximately 0.52%. The sequences come from CD4+ or CD8+ T cells sorted from blood, collected in a trial of the OX40 agonist ivuxolimab. All receptors come from an adult with an advanced solid tumor such as melanoma, head and neck, liver or kidney cancer.

A single count supports this clone. This chain uses TRBV5-6 with TRBJ1-1, with 7 positions matching TRBD1. In germline, CDR1 is SGHDT, CDR2 YYEEEE. V lost 4 bases and J lost 0; bases outside the gene matches: 6. The CDR3 has 15 residues. CDR3 region: CASSGGQYMNTEAFF. CDR3 DNA: TGTGCCAGCAGCGGGGGACAGTATATGAACACTGAAGCTTTCTTT. Full variable domain (missing parts from reference TRBV5-6 and TRBJ1-1): DAGVTQSPTHLIKTRGQQVTLRCSPKSGHDTVSWYQQALGQGPQFIFQYYEEEERQRGNFPDRFSGHQFPNYSSELNVNALLLGDSALYLCASSGGQYMNTEAFFGQGTRLTVV.

The V and J genes are TRBV30 and TRBJ2-3, with D possibly being TRBD2 (5 bases). This CDR3 has 12 residues. Trimming pared 5 bases from V and 3 bases from J, leaving 9 bases between. From germline, CDR1 is GTSNPN and CDR2 SVGIG (reference sequence). The CDR3 here is CAWDTGTDTQYF. The CDR3 DNA follows: TGTGCCTGGGATACGGGGACAGATACGCAGTATTTT.

The chain carries TRBV10-3 and TRBJ2-7; D is uncertain. Trimming removed 1 base from V and 3 bases from J, with 10 bases in between. This CDR3 region has 14 residues. Per the germline V gene, CDR1 is ENHRY and CDR2 is SYGVKD. CDR3 loop: CAISEWLRYYEQYF. The CDR3 DNA reads as TGTGCCATCAGTGAGTGGTTACGATACTACGAGCAGTACTTC.

The rearrangement joins TRBV5-6 to TRBJ2-5; D unclear. This CDR3 is 12 amino acids long. Germline lookup yields CDR1 SGHDT and CDR2 YYEEEE. V lost 4 bases and J lost 1, with 5 bases in between. CDR3: CASSLLQETQYF. The CDR3 coding sequence is TGTGCCAGCAGCCTACTCCAAGAGACCCAGTACTTC.

This clone was seen more than once but under ten times. This chain uses TRBV6-1 with TRBJ1-1; 7 bases align to TRBD1. This CDR3 comprises 13 residues. The junction had 1 base not matched to a gene; V was cut back by 2 bases and J by 4 bases. Germline V gene lookup returns CDR1 MNHNS and CDR2 SASEGT. DNA of the CDR3: TGTGCCAGCAGTGAACACAGGGGCACTGAAGCTTTCTTT. This gives the protein CASSEHRGTEAFF.

The chain is built from TRBV2 and TRBJ2-7; possibly TRBD1 or TRBD2 for D (5 bases each). Trimming took off 6 bases at V and 7 bases at J, with 10 bases between the two ends. CDR1 is SNHLY and CDR2 is FYNNEI in the germline V gene. The CDR3 consists of 11 residues. The CDR3 loop reads CASRSGTEQYF. In nucleotides, the CDR3 is TGTGCCAGCAGATCCGGGACGGAGCAGTACTTC.

V is TRBV7-9 and J is TRBJ1-1; perhaps TRBD1 as D (5 bases). CDR3 length: 13 residues. Per germline, CDR1 SEHNR and CDR2 FQNEAQ (reference sequence). Trimming removed 7 bases from V and 4 bases from J, with 13 bases in between. The CDR3, as DNA: TGTGCCAGCACCGCGGGGCGCGTCACTGAAGCTTTCTTT. The encoded protein is CASTAGRVTEAFF.

The V gene is TRBV29-1, the J gene TRBJ2-3; no reliable D call. Trimming stripped 6 bases from V and 4 bases from J, with 8 bases between. The germline gives CDR1 SQVTM, CDR2 ANQGSEA. The CDR3 covers 11 residues. The CDR3 protein is CSVVAADTQYF. Written as DNA, the CDR3 is TGCAGCGTGGTTGCCGCAGATACGCAGTATTTT.

In its sample, this clone was seen a few times. The CDR3 is CASSSLRSYEQYF. CDR3 in DNA: TGTGCCAGCAGCTCCCTCAGGAGCTACGAGCAGTACTTC. The chain carries TRBV11-2 and TRBJ2-7, with no clear D. Germline V CDR1 and CDR2: SGHAT, FQNNGV. This CDR3 contains 13 residues. Between the trimmed V and J ends, which lost 4 bases and 3 bases, there was a span of 10 bases.

J is TRBJ1-5 and V is TRBV5-5; D gene ambiguous. Germline CDR1 and CDR2: SGHKS and YYEKEE (reference sequence). V was pared by 0 bases and J by 5 bases, with 6 bases between. The CDR3 runs 13 residues. Here the CDR3 reads CASSLVPDQPQHF. CDR3 DNA: TGTGCCAGCAGCTTGGTTCCCGATCAGCCCCAGCATTTT.

This chain connects TRBV11-2 to TRBJ1-3; tentatively, D is TRBD1 (6 bases). Germline assignment: CDR1 SGHAT and CDR2 FQNNGV. The V gene lost 6 bases and the J gene lost 4 bases, with 16 bases spanning the gap. CDR3 length: 15 amino acids. The CDR3: CASRDVAGAGNTIYF. The DNA for the CDR3 is TGTGCCAGCAGGGACGTTGCAGGGGCAGGAAACACCATATATTTT.

V and J are TRBV5-1 and TRBJ2-3; 16 positions match TRBD2. Germline-derived CDR1 and CDR2 are SGHRS and YFSETQ. The CDR3 is 17 residues long. After removal of 3 bases from V and 4 bases from J, the junction contained 5 bases not matched to a gene. This chain's CDR3 is CASSWAGTSGGADTQYF. The CDR3 DNA reads as TGCGCCAGCAGCTGGGCCGGGACTAGCGGGGGGGCAGATACGCAGTATTTT.